Listed here are 17 T cell receptor beta chains from one sample, sequenced in a study of CD8 T cells in Susac syndrome. Random hexamers primed reverse transcription of about 0.45 to 1 ug RNA. TCRdb used MiXCR to reprocess the immunoSEQ multiplex PCR reads, holding one entry per CDR3 protein. The sample shows 210,000 or so distinct CDR3 sequences, about 94% of them seen only once. The specimen sequenced was CD4+ T cells from PBMCs. These receptors were obtained from a human donor with Susac syndrome.

The rearrangement uses TRBV28 and TRBJ2-7; the D is unclear. CDR3 length: 17 amino acids. Trimming took 2 bases from V and 4 from J, leaving 21 bases between them. Germline lookup yields CDR1 MDHEN and CDR2 SYDVKM. DNA of the CDR3: TGTGCCAGCAGTTTAGTCCTCGTCCTAAAAACCACGTACGAGCAGTACTTC. It encodes CASSLVLVLKTTYEQYF.

The chain uses TRBV3-1 and TRBJ1-4; a possible D gene is TRBD1 (5 bases). The germline V gene encodes CDR1 LGHDT and CDR2 YNNKEL (reference sequence). The CDR3 length is 14 residues. The V gene lost 5 bases and the J gene lost 4 bases, with 11 bases spanning the gap. Here the CDR3 reads CASSKGRGNEKLFF. CDR3 DNA sequence: TGTGCCAGCAGCAAAGGGAGGGGTAATGAAAAACTGTTTTTT.

This clonotype is a singleton in its sample. The V call is TRBV10-3, the J call TRBJ1-1; D might be TRBD1 (5 bases). Trimming pared 6 bases from V and 0 bases from J, leaving 8 bases between. The CDR3 covers 13 residues. The germline CDR1 and CDR2 sequences are ENHRY and SYGVKD. In DNA, the CDR3 is TGTGCCATCAGGAGGGACCTGAACACTGAAGCTTTCTTT. The encoded protein is CAIRRDLNTEAFF.

The J gene is TRBJ1-5, the V gene TRBV6-1; TRBD1 matches 9 bases. This CDR3 has 16 amino acids. Germline loops: CDR1 MNHNS, CDR2 SASEGT. The V gene end was trimmed by 10 bases and the J gene end by 0 bases; junction bases not matched to a gene: 10. The CDR3 spells CAISGDRVDSNQPQHF. DNA of the CDR3: TGTGCCATCTCGGGGGACAGGGTCGATAGCAATCAGCCCCAGCATTTT.

The chain has TRBV7-3 and TRBJ2-3; 9 bases align to TRBD1. J gave up 7 bases and V 5 bases, and 10 bases lay outside the gene matches. Per the germline V gene, CDR1 is SGHTA and CDR2 is FQGTGA. CDR3 length: 15 residues. This CDR3 reads CASSLGGQGTHTQYF. DNA for the CDR3: TGTGCCAGCAGCCTAGGCGGACAGGGGACGCATACGCAGTATTTT.

V and J are TRBV15 and TRBJ1-4, with a weak D call TRBD1 (5 bases). Trimming removed 5 bases at V and 5 bases at J, with 9 bases between. The CDR3 contains 13 residues. CDR1 is LNHNV, CDR2 YYDKDF, per germline (reference sequence). The CDR3 is CATSYGGNEKLFF. The CDR3 DNA reads as TGTGCCACCAGCTACGGGGGGAATGAAAAACTGTTTTTT.

The chain uses TRBV7-2 and TRBJ2-1; no reliable D call. V lost 7 bases and J lost 0, with 13 bases in between. The CDR3 sequence is 15 residues long. Germline lookup yields CDR1 SGHTA and CDR2 FQGNSA. CDR3 residues: CASTLTPSSYNEQFF. For the CDR3, the DNA is TGTGCCAGCACTTTGACCCCTAGCTCCTACAATGAGCAGTTCTTC.

J is TRBJ2-5 and V is TRBV2; D possibly corresponds to TRBD2 (6 bases). The germline V and J ends were trimmed by 6 bases and 2 bases, with 13 bases remaining between them. The CDR3 covers 14 residues. Germline V gives CDR1 SNHLY, CDR2 FYNNEI. The CDR3 DNA follows: TGTGCCAGCAGCCTTTCGGAGGGACAAGAGACCCAGTACTTC. It encodes CASSLSEGQETQYF.

The chain is built from TRBV20-1 and TRBJ1-6; D remains unclear. The CDR3 runs to 13 residues. The V and J ends lost 6 bases and 7 bases respectively, with 13 bases between them. Looked up from germline, CDR1 is DFQATT and CDR2 is SNEGSKA (reference sequence). The CDR3 spells CSARKEPNSPLHF. In DNA, the CDR3 is TGCAGTGCCAGAAAGGAACCAAATTCACCCCTCCACTTT.

This chain connects TRBV6-2 or TRBV6-3 to TRBJ1-5, with TRBD1 identical over 7 bases. Losses at the gene ends were 6 bases for V and 0 bases for J; bases not matched to a gene: 8. Germline CDR1 reads MNHEY; CDR2 reads SVGEGT. The CDR3 covers 16 residues. The CDR3 sequence: CASSPDRRDSNQPQHF. The CDR3 coding sequence is TGTGCCAGCAGCCCGGACAGGAGAGATAGCAATCAGCCCCAGCATTTT.

The rearrangement joins TRBV18 to TRBJ2-3, with D unclear. Trimming left V 2 bases short and J 2 bases short, with 17 bases between. This CDR3 region has 17 residues. Germline CDR1 and CDR2: KGHSH and LQKENI. The CDR3 loop reads CASSPVPSKQVTDTQYF. Written as DNA, the CDR3 is TGTGCCAGCTCACCAGTCCCATCCAAACAAGTCACAGATACGCAGTATTTT.

The chain employs TRBV12-3 or TRBV12-4 and TRBJ1-5; TRBD1 matches 9 bases. The CDR3 extends over 19 amino acids. Trimming cost V 6 bases and J 0 bases; bases outside gene matches: 15. CDR3 coding DNA: TGTGCCAGCAGCTTGGGACAGGGTTTTTCGGCGAATAGCAATCAGCCCCAGCATTTT. Its translation is CASSLGQGFSANSNQPQHF.

In DNA, the CDR3 is TGTGCCAGCAGCCCTACAGGGGGGTCCTACGAGCAGTACTTC. Protein product: CASSPTGGSYEQYF. The chain joins TRBV3-1 to TRBJ2-7; 8 bases map to TRBD1. V lost 4 bases to trimming and J lost 1 base; unmatched junction nucleotides: 3. CDR1 is LGHDT, CDR2 YNNKEL, per germline (reference sequence). This CDR3 region has 14 residues.

This chain joins TRBV20-1 and TRBJ2-1; 9 bases are shared with TRBD1. There are 14 residues in the CDR3. CDR1 is DFQATT, CDR2 SNEGSKA, per germline (reference sequence). V shed 3 bases, J shed 5 bases, and the junction held 5 bases outside the gene matches. CDR3 region: CSARGDRVDNEQFF. CDR3 coding DNA: TGCAGTGCTAGGGGGGACAGGGTCGACAATGAGCAGTTCTTC.

This sequence joins TRBV20-1 and TRBJ2-7; tentative D call: TRBD2 (6 bases). The CDR3 covers 11 residues. V was trimmed by 5 bases and J by 6 bases, leaving 11 bases between them. Germline V gives CDR1 DFQATT, CDR2 SNEGSKA (reference sequence). CDR3 nucleotide sequence: TGCAGTGCTGGGCGGGGAGGCGAGCAGTACTTC. Amino acid sequence: CSAGRGGEQYF.

The CDR3 loop is CSGRLGDGYTF. In DNA form, the CDR3 reads TGCAGCGGCCGGCTCGGGGATGGCTACACCTTC. The V and J genes are TRBV29-1 and TRBJ1-2; no reliable D call. CDR3 size: 11 residues. From germline, CDR1 is SQVTM and CDR2 ANQGSEA. Trimming left V 7 bases short and J 6 bases short, with 12 bases between.

This clonotype was seen a single time. This sequence joins TRBV20-1 and TRBJ2-3, with 8 bases matching TRBD2. V gave up 6 bases and J gave up 4 bases; unmatched junction bases: 6. The V gene's germline CDR1 is DFQATT and CDR2 SNEGSKA (reference sequence). The CDR3 sequence is 13 residues long. CDR3 in DNA: TGCAGTGCCCTCGATAGCGGGGCAGATACGCAGTATTTT. Its protein is CSALDSGADTQYF.